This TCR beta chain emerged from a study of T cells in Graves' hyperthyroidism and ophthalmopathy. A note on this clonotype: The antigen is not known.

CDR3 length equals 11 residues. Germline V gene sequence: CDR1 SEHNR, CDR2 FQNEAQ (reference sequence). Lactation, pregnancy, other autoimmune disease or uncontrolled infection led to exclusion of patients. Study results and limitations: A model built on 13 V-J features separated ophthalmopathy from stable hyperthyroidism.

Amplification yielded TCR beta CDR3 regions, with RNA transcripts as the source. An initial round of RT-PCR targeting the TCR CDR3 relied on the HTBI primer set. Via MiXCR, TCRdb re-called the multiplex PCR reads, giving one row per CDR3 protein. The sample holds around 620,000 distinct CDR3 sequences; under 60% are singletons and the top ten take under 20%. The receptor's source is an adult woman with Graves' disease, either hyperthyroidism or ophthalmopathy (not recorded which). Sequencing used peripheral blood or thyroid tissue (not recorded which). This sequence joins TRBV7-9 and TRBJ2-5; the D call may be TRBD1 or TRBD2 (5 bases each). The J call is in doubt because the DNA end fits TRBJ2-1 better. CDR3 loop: CASGRENEQFF. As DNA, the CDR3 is TGTGCCAGCGGCAGGGAGAATGAGCAGTTCTTC.